The next 5 T cell receptor beta chains were all read from a single sample in a study of CD8+CD57+ T cells in acquired aplastic anemia. Flow cytometry had shown expanded CD8+CD57+ cells in the patients chosen for sequencing. Genomic DNA, the template, was used for profiling of the TCR beta VDJ and CDR3. TCRdb re-called the reads through MiXCR, storing one row per CDR3 protein. Of roughly 98,000 distinct CDR3 sequences listed, around 68% were seen once; the top ten hold around three fifths. Sequencing input: sorted CD4+, CD8+, or CD8+CD57+ T cells (not recorded which) from PBMCs. These receptors originate from a human donor with aplastic anemia.

In nucleotides, the CDR3 is TGCAGTGCTCCTGACGGGGTTAACTATGGCTACACCTTC. This codes for CSAPDGVNYGYTF. This chain uses TRBV20-1 with TRBJ1-2; the D is unclear. Germline lookup yields CDR1 DFQATT and CDR2 SNEGSKA (reference sequence). CDR3 length: 13 residues. The V and J ends lost 5 bases and 1 base respectively, with 11 bases between them.

This sequence joins TRBV7-8 and TRBJ2-7, with 7 bases fitting TRBD1. This CDR3 region has 15 residues. Germline lookup yields CDR1 SGHVS and CDR2 FQNEAQ. The junction had 5 bases not matched to a gene; V was cut back by 1 base and J by 2 bases. CDR3 in amino acids: CASSLDPGGTYEQYF. In DNA form, the CDR3 reads TGTGCCAGCAGCTTAGATCCAGGGGGTACCTACGAGCAGTACTTC.

The chain is built from TRBV20-1 and TRBJ2-3; 10 bases fit TRBD2. The germline V gene has CDR1 DFQATT and CDR2 SNEGSKA (reference sequence). This CDR3 is 14 amino acids long. After removal of 5 bases from V and 2 bases from J, the junction contained 4 bases not matched to a gene. The CDR3 is CSAPTSGPTDTQYF. CDR3 nucleotide sequence: TGCAGTGCTCCGACTAGCGGGCCCACAGATACGCAGTATTTT.

This clonotype was seen only a few times. V gene TRBV2 combines with J gene TRBJ2-2; D is ambiguous. Trimming shortened V by 9 bases and J by 0 bases, and 14 bases separated the two germline ends. The CDR3 is 15 amino acids. The germline V gene encodes CDR1 SNHLY and CDR2 FYNNEI. CDR3 sequence: CASHEGFANTGELFF. The CDR3 DNA reads TGTGCCAGTCACGAAGGGTTCGCGAACACCGGGGAGCTGTTTTTT.

This clonotype appeared a few times. V usage is TRBV20-1 and J usage is TRBJ1-1; D possibly corresponds to TRBD1 (5 bases). The CDR3 runs to 15 residues. In germline, CDR1 is DFQATT, CDR2 SNEGSKA (reference sequence). V lost 3 bases to trimming and J lost 5 bases, with 19 bases between them. CDR3 loop: CSARGVDTADTEAFF. DNA of the CDR3: TGCAGTGCTAGGGGGGTGGACACCGCGGATACTGAAGCTTTCTTT.